This T cell receptor beta chain was identified during a study of T cells in localized non-small cell lung cancer. Regarding the study as a whole: Longer overall survival associated with higher blood T cell density; shorter survival with higher adjacent-lung clonality. The greatest T cell clonality was found in uninvolved adjacent lung (higher than in tumor).

Clones were read by immunoSEQ multiplex PCR, and TCRdb kept only the in-frame ones, dropping some. The sample has about 35,000 clones, around 90% seen once. This clone has a single count. Its specificity is not known. The CDR3 spans 20 residues. From germline, CDR1 is SGHDN and CDR2 FVKESK. V was clipped by 1 base and J by 0 bases; unmatched bases: 12. The chain is built from TRBV14 and TRBJ2-1; 10 nucleotides match TRBD1. This TCR derives from a man aged 40 to 69 with stage I lung adenocarcinoma. This specimen was peripheral blood, taken before any cancer treatment. The CDR3 protein is CASSQGLRTGGYSSYNEQFF. The CDR3 DNA follows: TGTGCCAGCAGCCAAGGACTAAGGACAGGGGGTTACAGCTCCTACAATGAGCAGTTCTTC. Complete variable domain (other parts from reference TRBV14 and TRBJ2-1): EAGVTQFPSHSVIEKGQTVTLRCDPISGHDNLYWYRRVMGKEIKFLLHFVKESKQDESGMPNNRFLAERTGGTYSTLKVQPAELEDSGVYFCASSQGLRTGGYSSYNEQFFGPGTRLTVL.